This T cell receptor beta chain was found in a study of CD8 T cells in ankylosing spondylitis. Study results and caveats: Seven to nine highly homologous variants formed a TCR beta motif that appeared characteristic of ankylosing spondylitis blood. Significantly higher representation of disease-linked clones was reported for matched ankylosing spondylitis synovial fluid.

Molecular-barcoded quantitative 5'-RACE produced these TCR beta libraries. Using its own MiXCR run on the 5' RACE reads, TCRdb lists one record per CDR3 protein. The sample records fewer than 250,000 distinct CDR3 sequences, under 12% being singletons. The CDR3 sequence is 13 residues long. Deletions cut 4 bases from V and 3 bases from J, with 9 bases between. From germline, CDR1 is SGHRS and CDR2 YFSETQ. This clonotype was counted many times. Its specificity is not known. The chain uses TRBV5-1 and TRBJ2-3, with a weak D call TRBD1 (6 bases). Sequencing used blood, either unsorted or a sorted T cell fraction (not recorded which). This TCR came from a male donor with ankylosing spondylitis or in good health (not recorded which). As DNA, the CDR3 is TGCGCCAGCAGCCTCGGGACAACAGATACGCAGTATTTT. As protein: CASSLGTTDTQYF. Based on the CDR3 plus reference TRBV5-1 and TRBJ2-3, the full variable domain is KAGVTQTPRYLIKTRGQQVTLSCSPISGHRSVSWYQQTPGQGLQFLFEYFSETQRNKGNFPGRFSGRQFSNSRSEMNVSTLELGDSALYLCASSLGTTDTQYFGPGTRLTVL.